These 23 T cell receptor beta chains originate from one sample sequenced in a study of shared clonotypes between healthy human individuals. Method: immunoSEQ multiplex PCR; TCRdb's copy keeps in-frame clones and lacks some. The data contain about a million clones, around 80% of them singletons. Sequencing was done on a sample of memory CD4+ T cells sorted from blood. Indicated subset: CD45RA-negative fraction. These receptors all stem from a man between 18 and 29 years old in good health.

This sequence joins TRBV7-2 and TRBJ2-5; D is undetermined. The CDR3 is 14 amino acids. Germline CDR1 SGHTA, CDR2 FQGNSA. Trimming took off 1 base at V and 7 bases at J, with 13 bases between the two ends. DNA for the CDR3: TGTGCCAGCAGCTTAGAGGCCGGAATGGGGACCCAGTACTTC. This translates into CASSLEAGMGTQYF.

The chain has TRBV29-1 and TRBJ1-1; D is unclear. Trimming removed 3 bases at V and 3 bases at J, with 8 bases between. The CDR3 is 12 residues long. Germline V gene lookup returns CDR1 SQVTM and CDR2 ANQGSEA. This CDR3 reads CSVDHGYTEAFF. DNA of the CDR3: TGCAGCGTTGATCACGGGTACACTGAAGCTTTCTTT.

This clone was seen many times. V is TRBV29-1 and J is TRBJ1-1; 9 bases are a match to TRBD1. V lost 8 bases and J lost 3; bases outside the gene matches: 10. Germline assignment: CDR1 SQVTM and CDR2 ANQGSEA. This CDR3 region has 14 residues. CDR3 nucleotide sequence: TGCAGCCTCACCCCCCGGACAGGGGACACTGAAGCTTTCTTT. This encodes CSLTPRTGDTEAFF.

This clone was observed a few times. V is TRBV10-3 and J is TRBJ1-6, with D perhaps matching TRBD1 (5 bases). The germline gives CDR1 ENHRY, CDR2 SYGVKD. V was trimmed by 3 bases and J by 5 bases, leaving 11 bases between them. The length of the CDR3 is 15 residues. The CDR3 nucleotides read TGTGCCATCAGTGAATTAGCAGGGAATAATTCACCCCTCCACTTT. It translates to CAISELAGNNSPLHF.

The chain employs TRBV18 and TRBJ2-2; D is uncertain. The germline V gene has CDR1 KGHSH and CDR2 LQKENI. The CDR3 has 16 amino acids. V gave up 4 bases and J gave up 5 bases, with 17 bases separating them. The CDR3: CASSLSVDWRTGELFF. DNA for the CDR3: TGTGCCAGCTCACTATCGGTGGATTGGAGAACCGGGGAGCTGTTTTTT.

This clone was observed once. The chain has TRBV10-3 and TRBJ2-5, with D unresolved. This CDR3 comprises 16 residues. Germline loops: CDR1 ENHRY, CDR2 SYGVKD. With 0 bases removed from V and 1 base from J, the gap between germline ends came to 12 bases. CDR3 coding DNA: TGTGCCATCAGTGAGTCGAGTGGTAGCCCCCAAGAGACCCAGTACTTC. Translating it yields CAISESSGSPQETQYF.

This chain links TRBV5-5 with TRBJ1-3; possible D gene TRBD1, 5 bases. Trimming took 0 bases from V and 4 from J, leaving 11 bases between them. From germline, CDR1 is SGHKS and CDR2 YYEKEE (reference sequence). CDR3 length equals 15 residues. The CDR3 region has the DNA TGTGCCAGCAGCTTGGATCAGGGTTCCGGAAACACCATATATTTT. Protein sequence: CASSLDQGSGNTIYF.

The chain is built from TRBV11-2 and TRBJ2-1, with D tentatively TRBD1 (6 bases). CDR1 is SGHAT, CDR2 FQNNGV, per germline. Trimming shortened V by 3 bases and J by 5 bases, and 14 bases separated the two germline ends. The CDR3 contains 15 residues. The CDR3 DNA follows: TGTGCCAGCAGCTTGTTGGGGGACAACCACAATGAGCAGTTCTTC. Protein product: CASSLLGDNHNEQFF.

Worth noting for this clone: Germline and junction disagree at one end, which may indicate a read error. The chain joins TRBV7-7 to TRBJ2-1, with 9 bases matching TRBD2. Germline CDR1 SSHAT, CDR2 FNYEAQ (reference sequence). CDR3 length: 17 amino acids. The chain's CDR3 is CASSLGLGVAGVDEQFF. The CDR3 nucleotides are TGTGCTAGCAGCTTAGGTTTAGGAGTAGCGGGAGTTGATGAGCAGTTCTTC. Based on the CDR3 plus reference TRBV7-7 and TRBJ2-1, the full variable domain is GAGVSQSPRYKVTKRGQDVTLRCDPISSHATLYWYQQALGQGPEFLTYFNYEAQPDKSGLPSDRFSAERPEGSISTLTIQRTEQRDSAMYRCASSLGLGVAGVDEQFFGPGTRLTVL.

The CDR3 is CASLAGNTGELFF. The CDR3 region has the DNA TGTGCCAGCTTAGCGGGGAACACCGGGGAGCTGTTTTTT. The chain uses TRBV6-1 and TRBJ2-2; 7 bases map to TRBD2. Per germline, CDR1 MNHNS and CDR2 SASEGT. The CDR3 runs 13 residues. Trimming at V came to 8 bases and at J to 1 base, leaving 1 base not matched to a gene.

The chain is built from TRBV30 and TRBJ2-5; perhaps TRBD2 as D (7 bases). The CDR3 length is 15 residues. V lost 2 bases to trimming and J lost 3 bases, with 16 bases between them. The germline V gene encodes CDR1 GTSNPN and CDR2 SVGIG (reference sequence). CDR3 nucleotides: TGTGCCTGGAGTATCTTTGGGGGGGCCAAAGAGACCCAGTACTTC. Protein product: CAWSIFGGAKETQYF.

The gene calls are TRBV6-5 and TRBJ1-1; D is possibly TRBD1 (6 bases). The germline CDR1 and CDR2 sequences are MNHEY and SVGAGI. The CDR3 is made up of 14 amino acids. V lost 7 bases, J lost 1 base, and 13 bases lay in between. The CDR3 nucleotides read TGTGCCAGCAAGGGCCCAGGGGCGAACACTGAAGCTTTCTTT. Translated, it gives CASKGPGANTEAFF.

This chain links TRBV11-2 with TRBJ2-2; a possible D gene is TRBD2 (5 bases). This CDR3 comprises 14 residues. The germline CDR1 and CDR2 sequences are SGHAT and FQNNGV. V was trimmed by 1 base and J by 5 bases, leaving 8 bases between them. For the CDR3, the DNA is TGTGCCAGCAGCTTAGTGAGGGCTACCGGGGAGCTGTTTTTT. Its translation: CASSLVRATGELFF.

The gene calls are TRBV21-1 and TRBJ1-2. TRBV21-1 is classified as a pseudogene. CDR3 length: 15 residues. The CDR3 DNA sequence: TGTGCCAGCAGCAAAGCTGTGACGGGGGGGTATGGCTACACCTTC. Its protein is CASSKAVTGGYGYTF.

The rearrangement links TRBV9 to TRBJ2-1, with TRBD2 identical over 9 bases. The CDR3 is 17 residues long. Trimming took 0 bases from V and 4 from J; bases not matched to a gene: 8. CDR1 and CDR2 (germline): SGDLS, YYNGEE. Here the CDR3 DNA reads TGTGCCAGCAGCGTAGCTACCACTAGCGGGCCTTACAATGAGCAGTTCTTC. It yields the protein CASSVATTSGPYNEQFF.

This sequence joins TRBV7-9 and TRBJ2-1, with D maybe TRBD2 (5 bases). Germline CDR1 is SEHNR and CDR2 is FQNEAQ (reference sequence). Trimming left V 1 base short and J 4 bases short, with 17 bases between. The CDR3 is made up of 17 amino acids. CDR3 sequence (DNA): TGTGCCAGCAGCTTAGTGGCTAGTTCGAGGGATTACAATGAGCAGTTCTTC. Amino acid sequence: CASSLVASSRDYNEQFF.

The chain has TRBV10-3 and TRBJ2-7; maybe TRBD1 (5 bases). Germline CDR1 ENHRY, CDR2 SYGVKD. Trimming took off 7 bases at V and 7 bases at J, with 17 bases between the two ends. The CDR3 length is 13 residues. The CDR3 sequence: CAITRTFLGEQYF. The DNA of the CDR3 is TGTGCCATCACCCGGACATTCCTCGGAGAGCAGTACTTC.

V is TRBV10-3 and J is TRBJ2-1; the D gene is possibly TRBD1 (5 bases). The ends were cut back, 8 bases at V and 6 bases at J, with 11 bases in the middle. Germline values: CDR1 ENHRY, CDR2 SYGVKD. This CDR3 region has 12 residues. In nucleotides, the CDR3 is TGTGCCATCCGTCAGCAGGGCAATGAGCAGTTCTTC. Its translation is CAIRQQGNEQFF.

This chain uses TRBV7-2 with TRBJ2-1; D unresolved. The CDR3 covers 14 residues. CDR1 and CDR2 (germline): SGHTA, FQGNSA. Trimming took 7 bases from V and 0 from J, leaving 10 bases between them. The CDR3 region has the DNA TGTGCCAGCAAGTCTGTTAGCTCCTACAATGAGCAGTTCTTC. Its protein is CASKSVSSYNEQFF.

The DNA for the CDR3 is TGTGCCAGCAGGAGTCTCACTGAAGCTTTCTTT. It specifies CASRSLTEAFF. The gene calls are TRBV28 and TRBJ1-1; D is undetermined. Trimming cost V 6 bases and J 4 bases, with 6 bases left between them. This CDR3 is 11 amino acids long. Germline CDR1 reads MDHEN; CDR2 reads SYDVKM.

This chain links TRBV5-4 with TRBJ2-1, with D perhaps matching TRBD1 (5 bases). The CDR3 consists of 14 residues. CDR1 SGHNT and CDR2 YYREEE come from the germline V gene (reference sequence). The V gene lost 4 bases and the J gene lost 5 bases, with 13 bases spanning the gap. DNA for the CDR3: TGTGCCAGCAGCCTCCCGGACAAGAACAATGAGCAGTTCTTC. Residues: CASSLPDKNNEQFF.

This clone was counted once. This rearrangement joins TRBV5-1 to TRBJ1-4; TRBD1 might be the D (6 bases). V was shortened by 4 bases and J by 7 bases, with 17 bases between the two germline ends. The germline gives CDR1 SGHRS, CDR2 YFSETQ. There are 15 residues in the CDR3. The CDR3 protein is CASSPEGQGTEKLFF. CDR3 nucleotides: TGCGCCAGCAGCCCCGAGGGGCAGGGGACTGAAAAACTGTTTTTT.

This clone came up many times. This chain connects TRBV2 to TRBJ1-1, with D perhaps matching TRBD1 (5 bases). The ends were cut back, 4 bases at V and 5 bases at J, with 20 bases in the middle. Germline values: CDR1 SNHLY, CDR2 FYNNEI. This CDR3 region has 16 residues. CDR3 loop: CASSAPTNGGFTEAFF. CDR3 nucleotides: TGTGCCAGCAGTGCCCCCACCAACGGGGGTTTTACTGAAGCTTTCTTT.